This is a list of T cell receptor beta chains from one sample in a study of T cell changes during pregnancy in multiple sclerosis. Profiled with immunoSEQ multiplex PCR; TCRdb holds only in-frame clones, not every one. The sample consists of about 35,000 clones, approximately 89% of them appearing once. The sample consisted of CD4+ T cells from peripheral blood mononuclear cells, taken after pregnancy. The receptor source for this set is a female donor in good health, enrolled as a control in a pregnancy study. The CDR3 runs from the conserved cysteine through the conserved F or W.

j_gene,v_gene,CDR3aa
TRBJ1-2,TRBV5-6,CASSWGKGKHSYGYTF
TRBJ2-7,TRBV2,CASSAFSYEQYF
TRBJ1-6,TRBV12-5,CASGLGSGGNSPLHF
TRBJ2-1,TRBV19,CASSHFDEQFF
TRBJ2-5,TRBV6-5,CASSSGTSGKGETQYF
TRBJ1-3,TRBV4-1,CASSHLGLTGGGNTIYF
TRBJ1-4,TRBV23-1,CASSHPTWDRGDEKLFF
TRBJ1-3,TRBV7-2,CASSLEAVTGNTIYF
TRBJ1-1,TRBV2,CASSAVTGWDTEAFF
TRBJ2-2,TRBV2,CAGSSEGNTGELFF
TRBJ2-3,TRBV7-2,CASSTMSAGEADTQYF
TRBJ1-2,TRBV5-4,CASSPGSGGQPRNYGYTF
TRBJ2-4,TRBV6-6,CASSYSTGENIQYF
TRBJ1-6,TRBV28,CASSPVSAGTGKWNSSPLHF
TRBJ1-2,TRBV29-1,CSVAQQVQDYTF
TRBJ2-4,TRBV5-1,CASSYTGGDRAGSKNIQYF
TRBJ1-1,TRBV7-2,CASSLYGLTGTRNFF
TRBJ1-6,TRBV10-2,CASIDSSYNSPLHF
TRBJ2-5,TRBV29-1,CSVSSRDRGGGPFGETQYF
TRBJ2-1,TRBV5-1,CASSLAGLAGAYNEQFF
TRBJ1-5,TRBV4-2,CASSQEEGGTGGLPQHF
TRBJ2-7,TRBV5-4,CASRPDRGSYEQYF
TRBJ1-1,TRBV5-6,CASGQDREIAEAFF
TRBJ1-5,TRBV19,CASISFPTRKDQPQHF
TRBJ2-1,TRBV30,CAWSVRLAEYSYNEQFF
TRBJ1-2,TRBV14,CASSPWTGGSGGYTF
TRBJ2-5,TRBV25-1,CASSPHPNRGRETQYF
TRBJ1-2,TRBV28,CASSPVQGAASNYGYTF
TRBJ2-2,TRBV6-1,CASSEGLAGKSDTGELFF
TRBJ1-5,TRBV5-8,CASSTPGLDWGIGQPQHF
TRBJ1-2,TRBV27,CASSKQGLANYGYTF
TRBJ2-2,TRBV30,CAWGRTGELFF
TRBJ2-1,TRBV6-4,CASKMGAGVGNEQFF
TRBJ2-4,TRBV5-1,CASSLAPGTGVRSAAKNIQYF
TRBJ1-6,TRBV4-1,CASSQDRRGYNSPLHF
TRBJ2-1,TRBV5-1,CASSLAVGGRATEQFF
TRBJ1-4,TRBV6-5,CASRTGDEGEKLFF
TRBJ2-3,TRBV7-6,CASSLRLAERTDTQYF